The next 6 T cell receptor beta chains were all read from a single sample in a study of control samples from healthy donors and cancer patients. Profiling relied on immunoSEQ multiplex PCR, and the TCRdb table lists in-frame clones only, not all of them. The data show about 85,000 clones, 85% to 90% seen once. The source material was blood. The receptors shown here come from a woman in her sixties in good health.

V usage is TRBV5-6 and J usage is TRBJ2-7; D call uncertain. V was trimmed by 2 bases and J by 6 bases, leaving 18 bases between them. The germline CDR1 and CDR2 sequences are SGHDT and YYEEEE. This CDR3 region has 15 residues. CDR3 sequence (DNA): TGTGCCAGCAGCTTTAGCCGGAACTGGGATGGCGAGCAGTACTTC. It is translated as CASSFSRNWDGEQYF.

CDR3 nucleotide sequence: TGTGCCAGCAGCGGGGAGGGAAATAGCAATCAGCCCCAGCATTTT. It is translated as CASSGEGNSNQPQHF. The V gene is TRBV2, the J gene TRBJ1-5; D remains unclear. The CDR3 length is 15 residues. The germline V gene has CDR1 SNHLY and CDR2 FYNNEI. V lost 6 bases to trimming and J lost 0 bases, with 12 bases between them. Variable domain in full (rest from reference TRBV2 and TRBJ1-5): EPEVTQTPSHQVTQMGQEVILRCVPISNHLYFYWYRQILGQKVEFLVSFYNNEISEKSEIFDDQFSVERPDGSNFTLKIRSTKLEDSAMYFCASSGEGNSNQPQHFGDGTRLSIL.

This clone was detected a few times. The CDR3 nucleotides are TGTGCCAGCAGCTTAGAGGGATCTAGCAATCAGCCCCAGCATTTT. It specifies CASSLEGSSNQPQHF. The gene calls are TRBV7-2 and TRBJ1-5; D is uncertain. V gave up 1 base and J gave up 0 bases, with 7 bases separating them. Germline loops: CDR1 SGHTA, CDR2 FQGNSA. This CDR3 comprises 15 residues.

The chain recombines TRBV28 with TRBJ2-4; the D gene is possibly TRBD1 (6 bases). Trimming took off 4 bases at V and 6 bases at J, with 28 bases between the two ends. Germline CDR1 reads MDHEN; CDR2 reads SYDVKM. The CDR3 loop spans 19 amino acids. The DNA for the CDR3 is TGTGCCAGCAGTTCGACCATCGACAGGCCTGACAAGCCGCGAAACATTCAGTACTTC. Its translation is CASSSTIDRPDKPRNIQYF.

This sequence joins TRBV6-6 and TRBJ2-1; 7 positions match TRBD2. Trimming cost V 2 bases and J 4 bases; bases outside gene matches: 5. CDR3 length equals 15 residues. CDR1 and CDR2 from the germline V gene are MNHNY and SVGAGI (reference sequence). CDR3 DNA: TGTGCCAGCAGTTACGCGGCGGGAGAGTACAATGAGCAGTTCTTC. Translation gives CASSYAAGEYNEQFF.

The V and J genes are TRBV4-1 and TRBJ2-1; TRBD2 matches 9 bases. Germline values: CDR1 MGHRA, CDR2 YSYEKL. The CDR3 runs to 16 residues. The junction had 7 bases not matched to a gene; V was cut back by 3 bases and J by 4 bases. The CDR3 spells CASSHLGLASYNEQFF. In DNA, the CDR3 is TGCGCCAGCAGCCACCTCGGACTAGCGTCGTACAATGAGCAGTTCTTC.